Shown below are 10 T cell receptor beta chains from a single sample sequenced in a study of blood T cell repertoires in COVID-19. Produced via immunoSEQ multiplex PCR; TCRdb's table is partial and in-frame only. The table lists tens of thousands of clones, about 86% of them singletons. The sample was peripheral blood. These receptors all come from a woman over 75 with acute or convalescent COVID-19.

This chain connects TRBV15 to TRBJ2-1, with D maybe TRBD1 (5 bases). CDR3 length: 16 residues. V lost 0 bases and J lost 7, with 16 bases in between. The V gene's germline CDR1 is LNHNV and CDR2 YYDKDF (reference sequence). CDR3 residues: CATSRDGARGRNEQFF. CDR3 bases: TGTGCCACCAGCAGAGATGGAGCAAGGGGTCGAAATGAGCAGTTCTTC. Supplemented by reference TRBV15 and TRBJ2-1, the full variable domain reads DAMVIQNPRYQVTQFGKPVTLSCSQTLNHNVMYWYQQKSSQAPKLLFHYYDKDFNNEADTPDNFQSRRPNTSFCFLDIRSPGLGDTAMYLCATSRDGARGRNEQFFGPGTRLTVL.

This clone came up once. This chain links TRBV18 with TRBJ2-5; D perhaps matches TRBD2 (7 bases). This CDR3 spans 15 amino acids. V gave up 3 bases and J gave up 5 bases, with 16 bases separating them. Germline assignment: CDR1 KGHSH and CDR2 LQKENI. This CDR3 is CASSPSAGAIETQYF. The CDR3 bases are TGTGCCAGCTCACCTTCTGCGGGGGCGATTGAGACCCAGTACTTC.

This chain joins TRBV5-6 and TRBJ2-5; a possible D gene is TRBD1 (5 bases). Germline V gene lookup returns CDR1 SGHDT and CDR2 YYEEEE. The germline V and J ends were trimmed by 0 bases and 2 bases, with 8 bases remaining between them. The CDR3 is 14 amino acids. The chain's CDR3 is CASSLGQKQETQYF. DNA for the CDR3: TGTGCCAGCAGCTTGGGACAGAAACAAGAGACCCAGTACTTC.

The chain combines TRBV5-8 with TRBJ1-5; D is unclear. Deletions cut 4 bases from V and 5 bases from J, with 7 bases between. This CDR3 comprises 12 residues. Germline CDR1 and CDR2: SGHTS and YDEGEE. CDR3 nucleotide sequence: TGTGCCAGCAGCCTCGTTGATCAGCCCCAGCATTTT. Amino acid sequence: CASSLVDQPQHF.

The genes are TRBV7-3 and TRBJ1-2; possible D gene TRBD1, 6 bases. The CDR3 runs to 15 residues. In germline, CDR1 is SGHTA, CDR2 FQGTGA. V lost 4 bases, J lost 6 bases, and 18 bases lay in between. The CDR3 DNA reads as TGTGCCAGCAGCTCGACCGGGACACTCGCGGATGGCTACACCTTC. This translates into CASSSTGTLADGYTF.

The chain's CDR3 is CASSQGLLRGPANYGYTF. CDR3 DNA sequence: TGCGCCAGCAGCCAAGGCCTCTTAAGGGGGCCAGCTAACTATGGCTACACCTTC. The rearrangement uses TRBV4-1 and TRBJ1-2, with 7 bases matching TRBD1. The germline V gene has CDR1 MGHRA and CDR2 YSYEKL. V shed 1 base, J shed 0 bases, and the junction held 11 bases outside the gene matches. This CDR3 is built from 18 residues.

The rearrangement joins TRBV18 to TRBJ2-7; TRBD1 is a possible D gene (6 bases). CDR3 length: 15 residues. The V gene lost 3 bases and the J gene lost 2 bases, with 14 bases spanning the gap. Looked up from germline, CDR1 is KGHSH and CDR2 is LQKENI. The CDR3 reads CASSPFRQEPYEQYF. In nucleotides, the CDR3 is TGTGCCAGCTCACCCTTCCGACAGGAACCCTACGAGCAGTACTTC. Looking up the rest from reference TRBV18 and TRBJ2-7 gives the full variable domain: NAGVMQNPRHLVRRRGQEARLRCSPMKGHSHVYWYRQLPEEGLKFMVYLQKENIIDESGMPKERFSAEFPKEGPSILRIQQVVRGDSAAYFCASSPFRQEPYEQYFGPGTRLTVT.

V usage is TRBV27 and J usage is TRBJ1-4; TRBD1 aligns across 8 bases. J gave up 11 bases and V 2 bases, and 10 bases lay outside the gene matches. This CDR3 contains 15 residues. Germline V gives CDR1 MNHEY, CDR2 SMNVEV (reference sequence). This CDR3 reads CASSLGVQGAQKLFF. DNA of the CDR3: TGTGCCAGCAGTTTAGGTGTCCAGGGGGCGCAGAAACTGTTTTTT.

This sequence joins TRBV7-9 and TRBJ1-2; 9 bases map to TRBD1. The CDR3 is made up of 15 amino acids. Per germline, CDR1 SEHNR and CDR2 FQNEAQ (reference sequence). V lost 0 bases, J lost 3 bases, and 2 bases stayed unmatched. The DNA for the CDR3 is TGTGCCAGCAGCTTAGCGGGACAGGGACACTATGGCTACACCTTC. This encodes CASSLAGQGHYGYTF.

The rearrangement uses TRBV4-1 and TRBJ1-1, with D maybe TRBD1 (5 bases). This CDR3 spans 16 amino acids. Germline V gives CDR1 MGHRA, CDR2 YSYEKL. The V end lost 0 bases, the J end lost 4 bases, and 15 bases lay between the germline ends. The CDR3, as DNA: TGCGCCAGCAGCCAAGATGTATGGGGGGTGGGCACTGAAGCTTTCTTT. This translates into CASSQDVWGVGTEAFF.